The T cell receptor (beta chain) described here comes from a study of Ad26.COV2.S vaccination and SARS-CoV-2 variants (dated by TCRdb to the early 2020s). Broadly, across the study: Vaccine-arm donors came from COV1001, a multicentre, randomized, double-blind, placebo-controlled phase I-IIa trial of Ad26.COV2.S in healthy adults. Ad26.COV2.S was given intramuscularly at 5x10^10 or 1x10^11 viral particles, as a single shot or as two shots 56 days apart. TCRbeta repertoire sequencing served as the tool for gauging how specific and how broad the SARS-CoV-2-reactive T cell receptors were following Ad26.COV2.S vaccination. A total of roughly 30 samples were included in the TCR-sequenced set, comprising roughly 20 Ad26.COV2.S vaccine recipients, 5 placebo recipients and 8 SARS-CoV-2 convalescent individuals. Trial participants were randomized into five groups of five: low-dose or high-dose Ad26.COV2.S given once or twice, or placebo on both occasions. Throughout the experiments and outcome assessment, investigators stayed blinded to trial group allocation. General conclusions and limits of the study: After vaccination, substantial breadth of spike-specific CD8+ and CD4+ T cell responses was reported. Ad26.COV2.S recipients had higher spike-specific TCR breadth than placebo recipients (P = 0.0014). The study was not powered to compare responses between vaccine doses or regimens. The authors noted that the TCR breadth and depth analyses may have underestimated total T cell responses. Comparable non-spike TCR breadth was observed between vaccine and placebo recipients, consistent with only spike being contained in the vaccine.

As for this clone: Its specific antigen is unknown. No much larger clonotype is one base removed from it; base qualities were not supplied.

The immunoSEQ Assay was used to sequence TCRbeta CDR3 regions. After extraction, genomic DNA underwent amplification by bias-controlled multiplex PCR, followed by high-throughput sequencing. Per the authors' processing: To quantify the absolute abundance of every unique TCRbeta CDR3 region, sequences were collapsed and filtered. Usable DNA was measured by amplifying reference genes present in all nucleated cells, and TCRbeta template counts were normalized to that usable DNA to estimate T cell fraction. Repertoire TCRs were annotated as SARS-CoV-2-specific when V gene, CDR3 amino acid sequence and J gene were exactly matched to a known reactive TCR set. The reference SARS-CoV-2 TCR set came from MIRA and was filtered for enrichment in COVID-19-positive ImmuneCODE repertoires, removing public or cross-reactive TCRs. Using the MIRA antigens, annotated TCRs were further analysed by specific ORF or by position within an ORF. Breadth was defined as annotated unique rearrangements over total unique productive rearrangements; depth was the summed frequency of those rearrangements. Group comparisons of TCR breadth used two-sided Wilcoxon rank-sum tests. Entries here come from immuneACCESS through TCRdb and include only in-frame sequences with V and J called. Some clones fail to appear in such tables; in the studies checked, an unresolved V gene covers under half of the shortfall, and the cause of the remainder is unknown. V, J and clone size reflect that table, while D and trimming were determined from the DNA. For this sample the table gives hundreds of thousands of clones, of which roughly 85% were detected only once. The ten largest clones take up more than 7% of the sample.

The sample's treatment or condition, from its label and the paper: 19 received Ad26.COV2.S at low or high dose, single or two shots; 5 received placebo; per-sample allocation not given. Repertoires of vaccine and placebo recipients were sequenced from samples taken on day 63 after the first injection. Cohort 1b enrolled about two dozen adults aged 18-55 years at a single site in Boston, USA, between 29 July and 7 August 2020. As a vaccine, Ad26.COV2.S was a replication-incompetent adenovirus type 26 vector that expressed a prefusion-stabilized SARS-CoV-2 spike protein derived from the original Wuhan strain. The clonotype comes from a person between 18 and 60 years old who received the Ad26.COV2.S COVID-19 vaccine or a placebo. The sample in question was peripheral blood, obtained in a trial of Ad26.COV2.S vaccine versus placebo.

CDR3 region: CASSLAREETQYF. The nucleotides are TGTGCCAGCAGCTTAGCTAGGGAAGAGACCCAGTACTTC. Recombination joined TRBV7-2 with TRBJ2-5; no D gene can be assigned with confidence. V was cut back by 0 bases and J by 3 bases, leaving a gap of 5 bases between them. The germline V gene yields SGHTA for CDR1 and FQGNSA for CDR2. The CDR3 sequence holds 13 residues, the cysteine and phenylalanine included. Kept here is only the CDR3 DNA, which spans 39 bases and is read in frame from base 1.